This T cell receptor (beta chain) comes out of a study of blood T cell repertoires in COVID-19. Study context: Sample material is recorded as cDNA or gDNA derived from T cells, B-cell-depleted T cells, or PBMCs.

Source study methods: Amplification of reference gene primers was used by the study to estimate nucleated cell counts. Data came from immunoSEQ multiplex PCR; TCRdb stores just in-frame clones and leaves some out. That table furnishes V, J and clone size, whereas the DNA furnished D and trimming. The table records around 300,000 clones, 85% of them present only once. The germline V gene encodes CDR1 SSHAT and CDR2 FNYEAQ (reference sequence). The length of the CDR3 is 17 residues. With 5 bases clipped from V and 5 bases from J, the junction kept 14 bases outside the gene matches. V and J are TRBV7-7 and TRBJ1-5; 8 positions agree with TRBD1. This sequence originates from a woman aged 45 to 65 who had recovered from COVID-19. The sample was PBMCs or T cells enriched from blood (not recorded which). CDR3: CASSPWGTGGNDQPQHF. DNA of the CDR3: TGTGCCAGCAGCCCGTGGGGAACAGGGGGGAATGATCAGCCCCAGCATTTT.